This T cell receptor beta chain originates from a study of blood T cell repertoires in COVID-19. Looking at the study overall: Samples came from the United States, Italy and Spain, spanning acute and convalescent COVID-19. Nucleic acid was either cDNA or gDNA, and it came from T cells, B-cell-depleted T cells, or PBMCs.

The germline V gene has CDR1 LGHNA and CDR2 YNFKEQ. CDR3 length equals 17 residues. V dropped 4 bases and J dropped 4; count of bases not matched to a gene: 5. Original methodology: Nucleated cell number was recorded as an estimate derived from reference gene primer amplification. Assay used: immunoSEQ multiplex PCR; TCRdb lists only in-frame clones, some missing. V and J calls and clone size are as listed in that table; D and trimming were resolved from the DNA. The top ten hold roughly 8.7% of the sample, which has some 200,000 clones, approximately 80% seen once. The chain joins TRBV4-2 to TRBJ2-3; 16 nucleotides line up with TRBD2. Sequencing was done on a sample of peripheral blood. This receptor was identified in a woman between 50 and 59 years old with active or convalescent COVID-19. The CDR3, as DNA: TGTGCCAGCAGCCTCTCCGGGACTAGCGGGGGGGCAGATACGCAGTATTTT. Translation: CASSLSGTSGGADTQYF.